This T cell receptor (beta chain) was profiled in a study of identical twins. This clonotype was recorded a few times. Antigen unknown. Trimming took 3 bases from V and 2 from J, leaving 14 bases between them. The CDR3 is 15 residues long. Germline V lookup: CDR1 DFQATT, CDR2 SNEGSKA (reference sequence). TCRdb independently ran MiXCR on the 5' RACE reads; one entry per CDR3 protein. The top ten clones hold roughly 5% of a sample with approximately 220,000 distinct CDR3 sequences, around 10% of them seen once. Every sampled donor was Caucasian and healthy. Study-wide results and caveats: Conclusions relied on cross-sectional statistical analysis, not following the same donors. Where out-of-frame alpha sequences were twin-shared, they showed excess low generation probability. Models underestimated out-of-frame TCR alpha sharing in monozygotic twins.

The V call is TRBV20-1, the J call TRBJ1-3; perhaps TRBD1 as D (5 bases). The source of this sequence is a woman between 18 and 30 years old in good health. The material sequenced was memory (CD45RO+) T cells sorted from blood. The CDR3 is CSASRGAWTGNTIYF. For the CDR3, the DNA is TGCAGTGCTAGCCGAGGGGCTTGGACTGGAAACACCATATATTTT.